This entry lists 22 T cell receptor beta chains sequenced from one sample in a study of glioma-infiltrating T cells after dendritic cell vaccination. Method: immunoSEQ multiplex PCR; TCRdb's copy keeps in-frame clones and lacks some. The table records tens of thousands of clones, approximately 80% of them present only once. The starting material was blood, obtained before dendritic cell vaccination. Receptors originate from a human donor with glioblastoma.

As regards this clone: Germline and junction disagree at one end, which may indicate a read error. The V and J genes are TRBV6-4 and TRBJ1-1; D unclear. The CDR3 sequence is 14 residues long. Germline V gene sequence: CDR1 MRHNA, CDR2 SNTAGT. Here the CDR3 DNA reads TGTGCCAGCAGAGACTTTAGTTCGAACACTGAAGCTTTCTTT. This sequence encodes CASRDFSSNTEAFF.

The chain couples TRBV28 to TRBJ2-5; 8 bases line up with TRBD1. V was pared by 7 bases and J by 3 bases, with 4 bases of the junction left unmatched. The CDR3 totals 13 residues. Germline CDR1 MDHEN, CDR2 SYDVKM. CDR3 nucleotide sequence: TGTGCCAGCAAAGGACAGGGAAAAGAGACCCAGTACTTC. It translates to CASKGQGKETQYF.

The J gene is TRBJ1-2, the V gene TRBV5-4, with D perhaps matching TRBD1 (6 bases). The germline gives CDR1 SGHNT, CDR2 YYREEE (reference sequence). V lost 0 bases and J lost 8, with 14 bases in between. There are 14 residues in the CDR3. CDR3 bases: TGTGCCAGCAGCTTGGACAGGGTGAAGGGAGGCTACACCTTC. This gives the protein CASSLDRVKGGYTF. Variable domain in full (rest from reference TRBV5-4 and TRBJ1-2): ETGVTQSPTHLIKTRGQQVTLRCSSQSGHNTVSWYQQALGQGPQFIFQYYREEENGRGNFPPRFSGLQFPNYSSELNVNALELDDSALYLCASSLDRVKGGYTFGSGTRLTVV.

J is TRBJ2-7 and V is TRBV2; maybe TRBD1 (6 bases). V lost 2 bases, J lost 6 bases, and 11 bases lay in between. The CDR3 loop spans 13 amino acids. Germline V CDR1 and CDR2: SNHLY, FYNNEI. The CDR3 protein is CASSEQGFGEQYF. The CDR3 DNA reads TGTGCCAGCAGTGAACAGGGGTTCGGCGAGCAGTACTTC.

The chain carries TRBV19 and TRBJ2-1, with 13 bases lining up with TRBD2. Trimming cost V 5 bases and J 9 bases; bases outside gene matches: 10. CDR3 length: 16 amino acids. Germline V CDR1 and CDR2: LNHDA, SQIVND (reference sequence). The CDR3 coding sequence is TGTGCCAGTAGTCGATGGACTAGCGGGAGTGGCGGTGAGCAGTTCTTC. Its protein is CASSRWTSGSGGEQFF. Combining the CDR3 with reference TRBV19 and TRBJ2-1 gives the whole variable domain DGGITQSPKYLFRKEGQNVTLSCEQNLNHDAMYWYRQDPGQGLRLIYYSQIVNDFQKGDIAEGYSVSREKKESFPLTVTSAQKNPTAFYLCASSRWTSGSGGEQFFGPGTRLTVL.

The chain links TRBV18 to TRBJ1-1, with D unclear. The germline V gene has CDR1 KGHSH and CDR2 LQKENI. V lost 0 bases and J lost 6, with 17 bases in between. The CDR3 consists of 16 residues. CDR3: CASSPPTEQRWAEAFF. CDR3 bases: TGTGCCAGCTCACCACCCACGGAGCAACGTTGGGCTGAAGCTTTCTTT.

This chain connects TRBV11-2 to TRBJ2-3; D remains ambiguous. The CDR3 spans 14 residues. Germline V gene sequence: CDR1 SGHAT, CDR2 FQNNGV. V gave up 2 bases and J gave up 4 bases, with 10 bases separating them. The CDR3 region is CASSLNAFADTQYF. The DNA for the CDR3 is TGTGCCAGCAGCTTAAATGCGTTCGCAGATACGCAGTATTTT.

V and J are TRBV9 and TRBJ2-3; D perhaps matches TRBD2 (6 bases). Germline V gene lookup returns CDR1 SGDLS and CDR2 YYNGEE. The CDR3 spans 14 residues. V shed 4 bases and J shed 4 bases, with 13 bases lying between them. DNA for the CDR3: TGTGCCAGCAGCTCGCGGGGCGTTTCAGATACGCAGTATTTT. Protein: CASSSRGVSDTQYF.

The chain has TRBV18 and TRBJ1-1; D is undetermined. With 3 bases removed from V and 2 bases from J, the gap between germline ends came to 10 bases. The CDR3 sequence is 14 residues long. Germline V gene sequence: CDR1 KGHSH, CDR2 LQKENI. The chain's CDR3 is CASSPYSRNTEAFF. CDR3 bases: TGTGCCAGCTCACCTTACAGCAGAAACACTGAAGCTTTCTTT.

The CDR3 bases are TGCAGTGCCCCTAGGGGCTACGAGCAGTACTTC. Translating it yields CSAPRGYEQYF. The chain carries TRBV20-1 and TRBJ2-7; possibly TRBD1 for D (5 bases). Germline CDR1 is DFQATT and CDR2 is SNEGSKA (reference sequence). The V gene lost 6 bases and the J gene lost 3 bases, with 9 bases spanning the gap. The CDR3 runs 11 residues.

This clone was counted only a few times. The chain uses TRBV11-2 and TRBJ2-5; 9 bases agree with TRBD2. CDR1 and CDR2 (germline): SGHAT, FQNNGV. V lost 4 bases to trimming and J lost 1 base; unmatched junction nucleotides: 7. The length of the CDR3 is 16 residues. CDR3 amino acids: CASSSAGLAGQETQYF. In DNA form, the CDR3 reads TGTGCCAGCAGCTCAGCGGGACTAGCTGGCCAAGAGACCCAGTACTTC.

This clone showed up just once. The rearrangement links TRBV5-1 to TRBJ2-2; tentatively, D is TRBD1 (6 bases). CDR3 size: 15 residues. The germline V gene encodes CDR1 SGHRS and CDR2 YFSETQ. Trimming cost V 0 bases and J 4 bases, with 10 bases left between them. CDR3 amino acids: CASSLVQGFTGELFF. The DNA of the CDR3 is TGCGCCAGCAGCTTGGTACAGGGTTTCACCGGGGAGCTGTTTTTT.

This chain links TRBV19 with TRBJ1-5; D possibly corresponds to TRBD1 (5 bases). Germline V gene lookup returns CDR1 LNHDA and CDR2 SQIVND (reference sequence). Trimming stripped 6 bases from V and 5 bases from J, with 5 bases between. This CDR3 has 11 residues. The CDR3 DNA is TGTGCCAGTAGACAGGATCAGCCCCAGCATTTT. Translating gives CASRQDQPQHF.

The J gene is TRBJ1-6, the V gene TRBV2, with D possibly TRBD1 on 5 matching bases. Germline V gene lookup returns CDR1 SNHLY and CDR2 FYNNEI. The CDR3 covers 14 residues. V was cut by 5 bases and J by 6 bases, with 11 bases left in between. CDR3 DNA sequence: TGTGCCAGCAGTTTCAGGGTTCTTAATTCACCCCTCCACTTT. Encoded protein: CASSFRVLNSPLHF. The whole variable domain, remainder taken from reference TRBV2 and TRBJ1-6, is EPEVTQTPSHQVTQMGQEVILRCVPISNHLYFYWYRQILGQKVEFLVSFYNNEISEKSEIFDDQFSVERPDGSNFTLKIRSTKLEDSAMYFCASSFRVLNSPLHFGNGTRLTVT.

In its sample, this clone was seen once. V and J are TRBV5-1 and TRBJ2-1; 10 nucleotides match TRBD2. Per germline, CDR1 SGHRS and CDR2 YFSETQ. Germline trimming cut 5 bases from V and 0 bases from J; bases unmatched to any gene: 2. The CDR3 length is 15 residues. The CDR3 here is CASSASGSSYNEQFF. In nucleotides, the CDR3 is TGCGCCAGCAGTGCTAGCGGGAGCTCCTACAATGAGCAGTTCTTC.

V usage is TRBV30 and J usage is TRBJ1-2; TRBD1 aligns across 11 bases. CDR1 and CDR2 from the germline V gene are GTSNPN and SVGIG (reference sequence). The CDR3 consists of 16 residues. With 4 bases clipped from V and 5 bases from J, the junction kept 12 bases outside the gene matches. As DNA, the CDR3 is TGTGCCTGGACGTCTTCCGGGACAGGGGGTGCTTATGGCTACACCTTC. Translating it yields CAWTSSGTGGAYGYTF.

A remark on this clone: In the same sample, other DNA sequences code for this CDR3. The chain employs TRBV5-1 and TRBJ1-3; the D gene is possibly TRBD1 (5 bases). Per the germline V gene, CDR1 is SGHRS and CDR2 is YFSETQ. V lost 4 bases, J lost 0 bases, and 5 bases lay in between. The CDR3 spans 13 residues. CDR3 sequence reads: CASSQGSGNTIYF. In nucleotides, the CDR3 is TGCGCCAGCAGCCAGGGCTCTGGAAACACCATATATTTT.

With regard to this clone: The same CDR3 can be traced to other DNA sequences in this sample. The rearrangement uses TRBV5-6 and TRBJ1-5; possibly TRBD1 for D (5 bases). The germline CDR1 and CDR2 sequences are SGHDT and YYEEEE. This CDR3 is 15 amino acids long. V was pared by 0 bases and J by 3 bases, with 10 bases between. CDR3 sequence reads: CASSLGPGPNQPQHF. CDR3 DNA sequence: TGTGCCAGCAGCTTGGGACCAGGGCCCAATCAGCCCCAGCATTTT.

This chain links TRBV6-1 with TRBJ1-4; possible D gene TRBD1, 5 bases. The CDR3 totals 13 residues. The germline V gene has CDR1 MNHNS and CDR2 SASEGT. The V end was cut by 5 bases, the J end by 11 bases, with 15 bases between. The CDR3 loop reads CASSPRGGDKLFF. The DNA of the CDR3 is TGTGCCAGCAGTCCCCGGGGAGGGGACAAACTGTTTTTT.

This sequence joins TRBV11-1 and TRBJ2-1, with 7 bases matching TRBD1. Germline CDR1 and CDR2: SGHAT and FQDESV (reference sequence). The V gene end was trimmed by 5 bases and the J gene end by 8 bases; junction bases not matched to a gene: 6. This CDR3 has 13 residues. The CDR3 nucleotides read TGTGCCAGCAGCCCCGACAGGGCCCATGAGCAGTTCTTC. Translating gives CASSPDRAHEQFF.

The V call is TRBV19, the J call TRBJ2-3; maybe TRBD2 (5 bases). CDR1 and CDR2 (germline): LNHDA, SQIVND (reference sequence). This CDR3 comprises 17 residues. V was clipped by 4 bases and J by 3 bases, with 20 bases between them. The CDR3 nucleotides read TGTGCCAGTAGTACTCCCCGGGTAGGGAGAGTTACAGATACGCAGTATTTT. Translation gives CASSTPRVGRVTDTQYF.

This chain connects TRBV2 to TRBJ2-7, with 10 bases matching TRBD2. The CDR3 contains 13 residues. V dropped 6 bases and J dropped 2; count of bases not matched to a gene: 1. Per the germline V gene, CDR1 is SNHLY and CDR2 is FYNNEI. CDR3 DNA sequence: TGTGCCAGCAGCGGACTAGCGGCCTACGAGCAGTACGTC. It translates to CASSGLAAYEQYV.